This T cell receptor beta chain was obtained from a study of cytomegalovirus exposure and HLA in healthy donors. General study results and limits: Earlier analysis looked at TCR beta V segments, and most were productive about 90% or about 30% of the time. In a later analysis, CMV-associated beta chains were mostly HLA-associated, it appeared.

As for this clone: Its target is not known.

Both 60 Vbeta primers and 13 Jbeta primers went into the PCR. Assay: immunoSEQ multiplex PCR; the TCRdb copy retains only in-frame clones and omits some. The data show about 160,000 clones, around 78% seen once. The germline V gene has CDR1 SNHLY and CDR2 FYNNEI. V lost 4 bases and J 3 bases, leaving 7 bases between the germline ends. The CDR3 contains 12 residues. What was sequenced was PBMCs. This chain joins TRBV2 and TRBJ2-7; weak D call: TRBD2 (5 bases). This sequence originates from a woman aged 40 to 50 in good health and CMV-seronegative. The CDR3 spells CASSGGNYEQYF. The CDR3 bases are TGTGCCAGCAGTGGAGGGAACTACGAGCAGTACTTC.